This T cell receptor beta chain derives from a study of radiation and T cells in renal cell carcinoma. General study points: Top tumor clonotypes rose in blood 2 weeks post-radiation, then contracted.

V lost 9 bases and J lost 4, with 15 bases in between. CDR3 length equals 13 residues. Germline V gene data show CDR1 as SNHLY and CDR2 as FYNNEI. Time point described: blood 2 weeks post-SBRT. Treatment described: 15 Gy SBRT to primary tumor, nephrectomy 4 weeks later. After SBRT, blood was collected at 2 and 4 weeks, plus baseline. Data came from immunoSEQ multiplex PCR; TCRdb stores just in-frame clones and leaves some out. The sample contains just under 80,000 clones, about 86% of which appear only once. As to this clone: Its cognate antigen is unknown.

The V gene is TRBV2, the J gene TRBJ2-5; tentatively, D is TRBD1 or TRBD2 (7 bases each). The clonotype was recovered from a woman between 45 and 65 years old with renal cell carcinoma. Material: blood, obtained from a patient whose treatment included radiotherapy and nephrectomy. This CDR3 reads CASNRGGRETQYF. The CDR3 DNA reads as TGTGCCAGTAACAGGGGCGGGAGAGAGACCCAGTACTTC.